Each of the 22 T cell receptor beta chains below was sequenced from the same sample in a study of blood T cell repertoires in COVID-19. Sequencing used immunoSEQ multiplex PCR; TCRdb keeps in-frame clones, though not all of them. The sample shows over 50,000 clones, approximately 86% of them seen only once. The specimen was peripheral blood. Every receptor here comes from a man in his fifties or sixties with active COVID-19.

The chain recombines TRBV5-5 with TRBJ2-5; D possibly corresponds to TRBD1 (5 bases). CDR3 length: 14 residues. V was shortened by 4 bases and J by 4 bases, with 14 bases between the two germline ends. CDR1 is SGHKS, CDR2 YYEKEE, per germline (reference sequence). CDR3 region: CASSRGQVAETQYF. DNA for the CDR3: TGTGCCAGCAGCAGGGGCCAGGTAGCAGAGACCCAGTACTTC.

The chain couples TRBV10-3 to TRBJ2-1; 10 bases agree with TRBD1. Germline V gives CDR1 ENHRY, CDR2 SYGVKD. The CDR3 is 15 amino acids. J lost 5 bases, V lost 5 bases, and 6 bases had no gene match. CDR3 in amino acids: CAISPGQGGNNEQFF. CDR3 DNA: TGTGCCATCAGTCCCGGACAGGGGGGAAACAATGAGCAGTTCTTC.

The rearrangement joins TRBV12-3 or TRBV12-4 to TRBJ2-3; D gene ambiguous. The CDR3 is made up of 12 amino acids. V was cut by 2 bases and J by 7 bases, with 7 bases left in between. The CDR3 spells CASSLSQNTQYF. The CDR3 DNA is TGTGCCAGCAGTTTATCGCAGAATACGCAGTATTTT.

This CDR3 reads CASSLQQGALPRYTF. The CDR3, as DNA: TGTGCCAGCAGCCTCCAACAGGGGGCGCTTCCTCGCTACACCTTC. This chain connects TRBV5-4 to TRBJ1-2, with 9 bases identical to TRBD1. Germline CDR1 reads SGHNT; CDR2 reads YYREEE (reference sequence). V shed 4 bases, J shed 9 bases, and the junction held 13 bases outside the gene matches. CDR3 length: 15 amino acids.

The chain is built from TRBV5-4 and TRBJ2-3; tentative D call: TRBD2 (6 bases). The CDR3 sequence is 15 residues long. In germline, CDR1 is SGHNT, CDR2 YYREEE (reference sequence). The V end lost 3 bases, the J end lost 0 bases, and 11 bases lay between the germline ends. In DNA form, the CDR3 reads TGTGCCAGCAGCTCGGGACTCCCGAGCACAGATACGCAGTATTTT. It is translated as CASSSGLPSTDTQYF.

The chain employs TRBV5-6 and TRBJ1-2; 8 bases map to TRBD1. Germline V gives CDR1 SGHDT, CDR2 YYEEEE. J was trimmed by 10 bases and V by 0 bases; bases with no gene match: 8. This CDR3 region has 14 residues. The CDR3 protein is CASSLGGQVSDYTF. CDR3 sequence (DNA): TGTGCCAGCAGCTTGGGGGGACAGGTATCTGACTACACCTTC.

The CDR3 region has the DNA TGTGCCAGCCGGACAGGTGCAACTAATGAAAAACTGTTTTTT. Amino acid sequence: CASRTGATNEKLFF. This chain links TRBV6-5 with TRBJ1-4; 7 bases align to TRBD1. Germline-derived CDR1 and CDR2 are MNHEY and SVGAGI. After removal of 8 bases from V and 0 bases from J, the junction contained 3 bases not matched to a gene. This CDR3 region has 14 residues.

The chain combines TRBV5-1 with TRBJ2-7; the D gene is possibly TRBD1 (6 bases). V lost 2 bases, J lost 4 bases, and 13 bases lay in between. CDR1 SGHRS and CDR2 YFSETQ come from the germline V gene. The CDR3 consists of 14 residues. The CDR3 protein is CASSLQGYGYEQYF. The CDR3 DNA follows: TGCGCCAGCAGCTTACAGGGTTATGGGTACGAGCAGTACTTC. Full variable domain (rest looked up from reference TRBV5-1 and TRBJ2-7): KAGVTQTPRYLIKTRGQQVTLSCSPISGHRSVSWYQQTPGQGLQFLFEYFSETQRNKGNFPGRFSGRQFSNSRSEMNVSTLELGDSALYLCASSLQGYGYEQYFGPGTRLTVT.

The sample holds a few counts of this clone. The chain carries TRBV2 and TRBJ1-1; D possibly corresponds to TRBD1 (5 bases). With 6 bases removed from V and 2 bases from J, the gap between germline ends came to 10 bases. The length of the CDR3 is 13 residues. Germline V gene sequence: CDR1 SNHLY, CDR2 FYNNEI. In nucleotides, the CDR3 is TGTGCCAGCAGCCCCCAGGGTAACACTGAAGCTTTCTTT. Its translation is CASSPQGNTEAFF.

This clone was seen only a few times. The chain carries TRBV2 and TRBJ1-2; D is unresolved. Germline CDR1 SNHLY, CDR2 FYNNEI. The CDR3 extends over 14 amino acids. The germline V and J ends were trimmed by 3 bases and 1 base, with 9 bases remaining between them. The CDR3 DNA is TGTGCCAGCAGTGAGGAGCGCGGTAACTATGGCTACACCTTC. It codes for CASSEERGNYGYTF.

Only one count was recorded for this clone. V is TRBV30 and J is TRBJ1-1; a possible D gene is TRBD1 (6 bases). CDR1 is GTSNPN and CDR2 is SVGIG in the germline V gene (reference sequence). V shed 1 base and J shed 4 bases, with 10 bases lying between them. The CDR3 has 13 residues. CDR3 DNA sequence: TGTGCCTGGAGTGAACAGGGAACCACTGAAGCTTTCTTT. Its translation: CAWSEQGTTEAFF.

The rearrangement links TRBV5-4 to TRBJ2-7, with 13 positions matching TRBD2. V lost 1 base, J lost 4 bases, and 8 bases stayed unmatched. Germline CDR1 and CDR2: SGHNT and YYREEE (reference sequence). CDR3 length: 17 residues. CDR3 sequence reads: CASSLTSGTSGIYEQYF. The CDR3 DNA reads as TGTGCCAGCAGCTTGACCTCCGGGACTAGCGGGATTTACGAGCAGTACTTC.

CDR3 residues: CASKGGTSGELFF. CDR3 sequence (DNA): TGTGCCAGCAAAGGGGGTACGAGCGGGGAGCTGTTTTTT. The chain has TRBV11-3 and TRBJ2-2, with D maybe TRBD1 (6 bases). The CDR3 runs 13 residues. Germline values: CDR1 SGHNT, CDR2 YENEEA. Trimming stripped 7 bases from V and 7 bases from J, with 13 bases between.

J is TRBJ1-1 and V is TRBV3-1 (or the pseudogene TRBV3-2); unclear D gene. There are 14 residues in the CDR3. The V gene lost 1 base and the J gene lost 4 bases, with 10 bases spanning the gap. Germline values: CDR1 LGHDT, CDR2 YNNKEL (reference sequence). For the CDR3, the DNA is TGTGCCAGCAGCCAAGGGAGGGAAAGCACTGAAGCTTTCTTT. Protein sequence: CASSQGRESTEAFF.

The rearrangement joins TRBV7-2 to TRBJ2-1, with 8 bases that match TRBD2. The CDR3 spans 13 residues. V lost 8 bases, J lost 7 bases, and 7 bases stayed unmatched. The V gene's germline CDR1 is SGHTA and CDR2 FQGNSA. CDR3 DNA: TGTGCCAGCGGGCGGGGGGACGTGAATGAGCAGTTCTTC. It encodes CASGRGDVNEQFF.

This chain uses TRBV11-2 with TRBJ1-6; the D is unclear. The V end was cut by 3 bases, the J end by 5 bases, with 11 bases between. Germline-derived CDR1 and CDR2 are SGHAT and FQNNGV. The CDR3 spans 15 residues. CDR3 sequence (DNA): TGTGCCAGCAGCTTCTCAGCAGGAAATAATTCACCCCTCCACTTT. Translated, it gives CASSFSAGNNSPLHF. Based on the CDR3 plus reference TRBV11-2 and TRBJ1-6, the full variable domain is EAGVAQSPRYKIIEKRQSVAFWCNPISGHATLYWYQQILGQGPKLLIQFQNNGVVDDSQLPKDRFSAERLKGVDSTLKIQPAKLEDSAVYLCASSFSAGNNSPLHFGNGTRLTVT.

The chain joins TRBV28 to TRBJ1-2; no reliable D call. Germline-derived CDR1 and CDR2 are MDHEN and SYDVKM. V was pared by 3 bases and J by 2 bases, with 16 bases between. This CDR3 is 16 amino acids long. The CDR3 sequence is CASSFLYIESNYGYTF. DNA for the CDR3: TGTGCCAGCAGTTTCCTTTATATAGAATCCAACTATGGCTACACCTTC.

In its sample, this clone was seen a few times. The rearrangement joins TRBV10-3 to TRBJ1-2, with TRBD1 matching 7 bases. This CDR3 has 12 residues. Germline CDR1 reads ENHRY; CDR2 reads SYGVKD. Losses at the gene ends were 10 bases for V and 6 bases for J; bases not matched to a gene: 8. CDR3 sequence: CATDGQENGYTF. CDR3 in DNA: TGTGCCACTGATGGACAGGAGAATGGCTACACCTTC.

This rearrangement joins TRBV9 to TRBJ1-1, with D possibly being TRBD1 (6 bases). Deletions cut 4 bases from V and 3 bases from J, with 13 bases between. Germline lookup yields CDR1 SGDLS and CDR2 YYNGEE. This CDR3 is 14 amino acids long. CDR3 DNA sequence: TGTGCCAGCAGCTCCCTCAACAGGGACACTGAAGCTTTCTTT. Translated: CASSSLNRDTEAFF.

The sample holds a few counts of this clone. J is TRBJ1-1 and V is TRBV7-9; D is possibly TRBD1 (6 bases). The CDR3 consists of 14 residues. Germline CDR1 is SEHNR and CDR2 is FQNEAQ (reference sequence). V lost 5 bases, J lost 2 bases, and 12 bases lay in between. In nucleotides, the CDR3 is TGTGCCAGCAGCCAACAGGGTATAAACACTGAAGCTTTCTTT. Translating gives CASSQQGINTEAFF.

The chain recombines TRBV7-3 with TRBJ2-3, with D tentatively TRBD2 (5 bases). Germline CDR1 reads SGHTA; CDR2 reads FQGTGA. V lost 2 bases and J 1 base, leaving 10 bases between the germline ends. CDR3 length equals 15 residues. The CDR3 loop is CASSLSSRGTDTQYF. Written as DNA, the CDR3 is TGTGCCAGCAGCTTATCTAGCCGGGGCACAGATACGCAGTATTTT.

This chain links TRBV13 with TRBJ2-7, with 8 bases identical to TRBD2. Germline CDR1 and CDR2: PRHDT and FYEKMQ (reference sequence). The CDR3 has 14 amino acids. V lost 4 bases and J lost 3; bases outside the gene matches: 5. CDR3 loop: CASSSQAGDYEQYF. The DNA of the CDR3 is TGTGCCAGCAGCTCCCAAGCGGGGGACTACGAGCAGTACTTC.